These 15 T cell receptor beta chains originate from one sample sequenced in a study of T cell repertoires in cytomegalovirus infection. MiXCR, run by TCRdb on the reads, gives a single entry per CDR3 protein. The sample consists of under 200,000 distinct CDR3 sequences, roughly 15% of them appearing once. Input material: CD8+ T cells from PBMCs. These receptors originate from a human donor in good health (CMV status not recorded). Some clones in this sample may be carry-over from other donors' samples.

The sample holds a few counts of this clonotype. The V gene is TRBV7-2, the J gene TRBJ2-5; no clear D. The germline V gene encodes CDR1 SGHTA and CDR2 FQGNSA. V dropped 5 bases and J dropped 2 bases, with 18 bases sitting between them. The CDR3 spans 16 residues. The CDR3 bases are TGTGCCAGCAGCCCCCTTTTGAATAGCTATCAAGAGACCCAGTACTTC. Protein: CASSPLLNSYQETQYF.

This chain joins TRBV12-3 or TRBV12-4 and TRBJ1-2, with 10 bases matching TRBD1. V was pared by 6 bases and J by 7 bases, with 5 bases of the junction left unmatched. The CDR3 covers 13 residues. Here the CDR3 DNA reads TGTGCCAGCAGGGACGGGACAGGGGTTGGCTACACCTTC. It yields the protein CASRDGTGVGYTF.

The sample holds a few counts of this clonotype. The chain links TRBV12-3 or TRBV12-4 to TRBJ1-2; D might be TRBD1 (6 bases). This CDR3 spans 14 amino acids. V lost 7 bases and J 0 bases, leaving 12 bases between the germline ends. The CDR3: CASTPGHSNYGYTF. CDR3 coding DNA: TGTGCCAGCACCCCGGGACACTCTAACTATGGCTACACCTTC.

V and J are TRBV19 and TRBJ2-1; D is possibly TRBD2 (6 bases). The CDR3 contains 13 residues. Trimming pared 8 bases from V and 6 bases from J, leaving 14 bases between. Per the germline V gene, CDR1 is LNHDA and CDR2 is SQIVND (reference sequence). The CDR3 DNA is TGTGCCAGTTCTCCTAGCGACCTCAATGAGCAGTTCTTC. Protein product: CASSPSDLNEQFF.

This clonotype was counted a few times. The chain joins TRBV7-9 to TRBJ2-6, with unresolved D. V was shortened by 5 bases and J by 2 bases, with 10 bases between the two germline ends. This CDR3 has 15 amino acids. The V gene's germline CDR1 is SEHNR and CDR2 FQNEAQ (reference sequence). The CDR3, as DNA: TGTGCCAGCAGCCCCCCGGTCACTGGGGCCAACGTCCTGACTTTC. It specifies CASSPPVTGANVLTF.

The chain uses TRBV7-9 and TRBJ2-7, with a tentative D call TRBD2 (5 bases). CDR1 SEHNR and CDR2 FQNEAQ come from the germline V gene (reference sequence). The V end was cut by 5 bases, the J end by 1 base, with 12 bases between. This CDR3 region has 14 residues. The CDR3 is CASSRRTRSYEQYV. The CDR3 DNA is TGTGCCAGCAGCCGTCGGACTCGATCCTACGAGCAGTACGTC.

The chain employs TRBV29-1 and TRBJ2-2; no reliable D call. This CDR3 is built from 11 residues. Germline CDR1 is SQVTM and CDR2 is ANQGSEA. The ends were cut back, 0 bases at V and 8 bases at J, with 4 bases in the middle. In nucleotides, the CDR3 is TGCAGCGTTGAAGATCTTGGGGAGCTGTTTTTT. This gives the protein CSVEDLGELFF.

The CDR3 protein is CASSAGSYNEQFF. CDR3 DNA sequence: TGTGCCAGCAGTGCCGGCTCCTACAATGAGCAGTTCTTC. The V gene is TRBV7-6, the J gene TRBJ2-1, with unresolved D. The CDR3 length is 13 residues. CDR1 SGHVS and CDR2 FNYEAQ come from the germline V gene. Trimming took 6 bases from V and 0 from J, leaving 6 bases between them.

The chain combines TRBV28 with TRBJ2-3, with 7 bases fitting TRBD2. CDR3 length equals 15 residues. V shed 6 bases and J 3 bases; nucleotides not matched to a gene: 9. CDR1 and CDR2 from the germline V gene are MDHEN and SYDVKM. CDR3 in DNA: TGTGCCAGCAGACCAAGGACTAGTTGGACAGATACGCAGTATTTT. Residues: CASRPRTSWTDTQYF.

Only a few counts were recorded for this clonotype. The J gene is TRBJ2-3, the V gene TRBV7-2; 9 bases line up with TRBD2. The CDR3 extends over 16 amino acids. The V gene's germline CDR1 is SGHTA and CDR2 FQGNSA. Trimming at V came to 7 bases and at J to 5 bases, leaving 13 bases not matched to a gene. CDR3 region: CASTLFLAGAIDTQYF. The CDR3 DNA follows: TGTGCCAGCACCCTATTTTTAGCGGGAGCGATAGATACGCAGTATTTT.

The gene calls are TRBV2 and TRBJ1-2, with D perhaps matching TRBD1 (6 bases). Trimming removed 10 bases from V and 6 bases from J, with 12 bases in between. Germline V CDR1 and CDR2: SNHLY, FYNNEI. The CDR3 is 11 amino acids. This CDR3 is CATAQGDGYTF. The CDR3 region has the DNA TGTGCCACCGCACAGGGAGATGGCTACACCTTC.

This clonotype occurred many times. The chain combines TRBV13 with TRBJ2-3; 8 nucleotides line up with TRBD2. The length of the CDR3 is 14 residues. CDR1 is PRHDT and CDR2 is FYEKMQ in the germline V gene (reference sequence). The trim removed 4 bases at V and 2 bases at J, leaving 2 bases unmatched. CDR3 nucleotides: TGTGCCAGCAGCTCGCGGGAGGACACAGATACGCAGTATTTT. This sequence encodes CASSSREDTDTQYF.

The rearrangement links TRBV12-3 or TRBV12-4 to TRBJ1-1, with 7 bases lining up with TRBD1. V was clipped by 6 bases and J by 6 bases; unmatched bases: 4. This CDR3 has 12 amino acids. CDR3 DNA: TGTGCCAGCAGGCCTACAGGGGCTGAAGCTTTCTTT. Translation gives CASRPTGAEAFF.

This clonotype was recorded a few times. This chain links TRBV5-5 with TRBJ2-3; D could derive from TRBD1 or TRBD2 (5 bases each). This CDR3 comprises 17 residues. Trimming stripped 2 bases from V and 0 bases from J, with 16 bases between. CDR1 and CDR2 from the germline V gene are SGHKS and YYEKEE (reference sequence). CDR3 residues: CASSFPREGKSTDTQYF. CDR3 DNA: TGTGCCAGCAGCTTCCCCAGAGAGGGGAAGAGCACAGATACGCAGTATTTT. The full variable domain, rest sourced from reference TRBV5-5 and TRBJ2-3, is DAGVTQSPTHLIKTRGQQVTLRCSPISGHKSVSWYQQVLGQGPQFIFQYYEKEERGRGNFPDRFSARQFPNYSSELNVNALLLGDSALYLCASSFPREGKSTDTQYFGPGTRLTVL.

In its sample, this clonotype was seen a few times. The gene calls are TRBV7-4 and TRBJ2-1; 8 bases line up with TRBD2. This CDR3 region has 11 residues. The J segment lost 15 bases and the V segment lost 5 bases, leaving 6 bases of the junction unmatched. Germline V lookup: CDR1 SGHVT, CDR2 SQSDAQ. CDR3 loop: CASSAGTRWFF. The CDR3 DNA reads as TGTGCCAGCAGCGCCGGGACTAGGTGGTTCTTC.